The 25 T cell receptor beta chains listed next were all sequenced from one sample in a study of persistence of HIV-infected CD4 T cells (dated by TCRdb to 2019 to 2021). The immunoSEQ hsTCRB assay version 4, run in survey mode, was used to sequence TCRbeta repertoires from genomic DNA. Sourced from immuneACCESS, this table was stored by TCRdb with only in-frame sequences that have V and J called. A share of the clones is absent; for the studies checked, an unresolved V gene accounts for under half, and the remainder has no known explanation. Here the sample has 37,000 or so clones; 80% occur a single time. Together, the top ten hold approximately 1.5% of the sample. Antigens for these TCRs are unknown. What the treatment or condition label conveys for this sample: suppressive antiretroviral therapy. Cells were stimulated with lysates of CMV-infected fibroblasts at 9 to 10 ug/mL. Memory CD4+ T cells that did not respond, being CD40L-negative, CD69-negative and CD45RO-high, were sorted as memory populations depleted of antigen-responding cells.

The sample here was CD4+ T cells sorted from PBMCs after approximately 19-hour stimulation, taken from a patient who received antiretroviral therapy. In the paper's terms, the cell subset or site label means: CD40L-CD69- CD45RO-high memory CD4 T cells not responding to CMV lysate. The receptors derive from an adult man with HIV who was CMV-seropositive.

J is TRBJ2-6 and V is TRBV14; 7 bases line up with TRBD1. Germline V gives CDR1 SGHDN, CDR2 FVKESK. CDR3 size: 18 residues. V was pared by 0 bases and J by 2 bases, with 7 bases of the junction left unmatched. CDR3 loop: CASSQDWGDRAGANVLTF. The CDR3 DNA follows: TGTGCCAGCAGCCAAGATTGGGGTGACAGGGCTGGGGCCAACGTCCTGACTTTC.

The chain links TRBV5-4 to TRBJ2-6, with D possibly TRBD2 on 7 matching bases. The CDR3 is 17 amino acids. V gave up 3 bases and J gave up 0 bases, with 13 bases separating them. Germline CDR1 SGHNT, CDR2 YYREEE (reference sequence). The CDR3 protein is CASSSGGSSSGANVLTF. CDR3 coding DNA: TGTGCCAGCAGCTCGGGGGGCAGTTCCTCTGGGGCCAACGTCCTGACTTTC.

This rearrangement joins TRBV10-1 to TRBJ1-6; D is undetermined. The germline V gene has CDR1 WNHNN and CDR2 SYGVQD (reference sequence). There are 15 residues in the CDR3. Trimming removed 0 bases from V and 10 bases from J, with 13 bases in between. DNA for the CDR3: TGCGCCAGCAGTGAGTCGAACGGTAAAGGCTCACCCCTCCACTTT. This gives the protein CASSESNGKGSPLHF.

The CDR3 here is CASSPQYTGELFF. The CDR3 bases are TGTGCCAGCTCACCACAGTACACCGGGGAGCTGTTTTTT. The chain joins TRBV18 to TRBJ2-2; the D is unclear. V lost 1 base and J lost 3, with 3 bases in between. The CDR3 spans 13 residues. Per germline, CDR1 KGHSH and CDR2 LQKENI.

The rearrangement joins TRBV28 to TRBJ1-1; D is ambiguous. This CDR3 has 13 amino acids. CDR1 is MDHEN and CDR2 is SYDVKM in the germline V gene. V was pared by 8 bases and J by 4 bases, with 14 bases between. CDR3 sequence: CASCPPLGTEAFF. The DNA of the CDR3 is TGTGCCAGCTGCCCTCCGTTGGGCACTGAAGCTTTCTTT.

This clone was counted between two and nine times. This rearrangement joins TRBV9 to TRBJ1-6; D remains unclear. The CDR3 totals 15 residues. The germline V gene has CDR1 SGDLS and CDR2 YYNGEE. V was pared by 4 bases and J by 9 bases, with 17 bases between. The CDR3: CASSPQGSVSSPLHF. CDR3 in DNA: TGTGCCAGCAGCCCACAAGGCTCAGTGAGTTCACCCCTCCACTTT.

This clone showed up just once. CDR3: CATSDFDRSGTQYF. The DNA of the CDR3 is TGTGCCACCAGTGATTTCGACCGGTCGGGTACGCAGTATTTT. The chain recombines TRBV24-1 with TRBJ2-3; D unresolved. Germline-derived CDR1 and CDR2 are KGHDR and SFDVKD. This CDR3 contains 14 residues. Trimming took 1 base from V and 8 from J, leaving 12 bases between them.

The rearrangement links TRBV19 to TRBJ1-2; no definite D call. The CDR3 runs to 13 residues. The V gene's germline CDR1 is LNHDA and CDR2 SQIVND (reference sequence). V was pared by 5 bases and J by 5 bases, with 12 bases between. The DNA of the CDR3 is TGTGCCAGTAGTCTCGTTGGGGTTTATGGCTACACCTTC. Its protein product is CASSLVGVYGYTF.

The CDR3 DNA is TGTGCCAGCAGCTTGTTGGGACATACACCTGAAGCTTTCTTT. It yields the protein CASSLLGHTPEAFF. This rearrangement joins TRBV5-5 to TRBJ1-1, with D possibly being TRBD1 (6 bases). Germline CDR1 SGHKS, CDR2 YYEKEE (reference sequence). Trimming took 1 base from V and 6 from J, leaving 13 bases between them. The CDR3 totals 14 residues.

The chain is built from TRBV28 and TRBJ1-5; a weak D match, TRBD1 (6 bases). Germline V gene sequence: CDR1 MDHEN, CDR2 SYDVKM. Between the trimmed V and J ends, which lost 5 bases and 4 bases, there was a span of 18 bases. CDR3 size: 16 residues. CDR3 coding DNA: TGTGCCAGCAGTATACGAGGGACACCTAATAATCAGCCCCAGCATTTT. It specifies CASSIRGTPNNQPQHF.

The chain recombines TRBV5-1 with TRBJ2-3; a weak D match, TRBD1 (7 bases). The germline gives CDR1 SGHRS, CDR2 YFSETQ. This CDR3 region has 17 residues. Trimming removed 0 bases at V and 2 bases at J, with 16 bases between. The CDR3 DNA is TGCGCCAGCAGCTTGGACTTCAGGGGGGCCTCCACAGATACGCAGTATTTT. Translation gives CASSLDFRGASTDTQYF. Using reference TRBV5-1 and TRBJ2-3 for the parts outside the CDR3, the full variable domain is KAGVTQTPRYLIKTRGQQVTLSCSPISGHRSVSWYQQTPGQGLQFLFEYFSETQRNKGNFPGRFSGRQFSNSRSEMNVSTLELGDSALYLCASSLDFRGASTDTQYFGPGTRLTVL.

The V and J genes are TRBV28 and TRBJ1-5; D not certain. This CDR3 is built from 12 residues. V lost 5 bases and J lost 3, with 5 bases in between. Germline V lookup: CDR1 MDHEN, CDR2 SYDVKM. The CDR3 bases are TGTGCCAGCAGTACGAACAATCAGCCCCAGCATTTT. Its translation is CASSTNNQPQHF.

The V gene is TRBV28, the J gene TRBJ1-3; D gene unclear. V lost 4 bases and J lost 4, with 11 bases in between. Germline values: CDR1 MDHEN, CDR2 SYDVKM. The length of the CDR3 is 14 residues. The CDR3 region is CASSSYAGGNTIYF. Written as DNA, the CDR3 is TGTGCCAGCAGTTCTTACGCCGGAGGAAACACCATATATTTT.

The CDR3 nucleotides are TGTGCCAGCTCAAGATCAGATACGCAGTATTTT. This sequence encodes CASSRSDTQYF. V is TRBV6-6 and J is TRBJ2-3; D gene unclear. The germline V gene encodes CDR1 MNHNY and CDR2 SVGAGI (reference sequence). This CDR3 has 11 amino acids. The V end lost 8 bases, the J end lost 4 bases, and 7 bases lay between the germline ends.

CDR3 in amino acids: CASSLIRGSLAYSGANVLTF. Here the CDR3 DNA reads TGTGCCAGCAGCTTAATTAGGGGATCCCTAGCCTACTCTGGGGCCAACGTCCTGACTTTC. V gene TRBV7-3 combines with J gene TRBJ2-6; D tentatively reads TRBD1 or TRBD2 (5 bases each). Germline-derived CDR1 and CDR2 are SGHTA and FQGTGA. CDR3 length: 20 residues. The V gene lost 1 base and the J gene lost 0 bases, with 19 bases spanning the gap.

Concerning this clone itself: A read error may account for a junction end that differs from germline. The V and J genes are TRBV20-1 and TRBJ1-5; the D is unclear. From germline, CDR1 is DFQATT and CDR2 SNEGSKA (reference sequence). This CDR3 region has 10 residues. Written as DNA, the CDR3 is TGCAGTGGGGGTCCCCCGTACTGGAACTTT. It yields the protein CSGGPPYWNF.

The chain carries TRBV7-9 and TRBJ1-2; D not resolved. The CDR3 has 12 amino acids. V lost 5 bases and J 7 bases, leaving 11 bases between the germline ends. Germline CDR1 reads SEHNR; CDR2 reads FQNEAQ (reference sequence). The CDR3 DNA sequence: TGTGCCAGCAGCCTCCCGGGTGGTGGCTACACCTTC. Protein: CASSLPGGGYTF.

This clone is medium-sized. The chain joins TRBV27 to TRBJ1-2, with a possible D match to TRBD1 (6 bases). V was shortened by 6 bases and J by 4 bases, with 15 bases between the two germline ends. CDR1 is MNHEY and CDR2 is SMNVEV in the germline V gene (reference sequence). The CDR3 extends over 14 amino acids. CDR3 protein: CASSRTGWIYGYTF. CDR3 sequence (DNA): TGTGCCAGCAGCCGTACAGGGTGGATCTATGGCTACACCTTC.

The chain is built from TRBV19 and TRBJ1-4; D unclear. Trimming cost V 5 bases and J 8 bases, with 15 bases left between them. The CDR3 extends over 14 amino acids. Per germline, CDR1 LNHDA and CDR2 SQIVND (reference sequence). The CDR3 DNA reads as TGTGCCAGTAGTCCCGACCGAGCCAAGGAAAAACTGTTTTTT. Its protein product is CASSPDRAKEKLFF.

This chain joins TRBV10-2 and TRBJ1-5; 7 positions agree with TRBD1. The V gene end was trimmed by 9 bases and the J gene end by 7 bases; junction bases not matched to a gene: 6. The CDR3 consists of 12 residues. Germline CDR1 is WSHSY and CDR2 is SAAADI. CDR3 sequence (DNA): TGCGCCAGTGGGACAGAAAGGCAGCCCCAGCATTTT. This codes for CASGTERQPQHF.

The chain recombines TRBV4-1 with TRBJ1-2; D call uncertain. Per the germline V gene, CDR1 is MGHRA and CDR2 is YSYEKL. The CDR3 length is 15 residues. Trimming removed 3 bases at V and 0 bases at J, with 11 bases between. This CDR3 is CASSQGPNANYGYTF. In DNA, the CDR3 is TGCGCCAGCAGCCAGGGCCCGAATGCTAACTATGGCTACACCTTC.

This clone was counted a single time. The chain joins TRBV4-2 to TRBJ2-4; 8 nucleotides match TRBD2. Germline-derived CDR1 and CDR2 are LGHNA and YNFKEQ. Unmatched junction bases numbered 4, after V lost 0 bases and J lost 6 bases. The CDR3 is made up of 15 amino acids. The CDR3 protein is CASSQDRSGGNIQYF. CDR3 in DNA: TGTGCCAGCAGCCAAGATCGGAGCGGGGGAAACATTCAGTACTTC.

This CDR3 is CASSYHSGRFNTEAFF. CDR3 DNA sequence: TGTGCCAGCAGTTACCACTCGGGACGGTTTAACACTGAAGCTTTCTTT. The gene calls are TRBV6-5 and TRBJ1-1, with a weak D call TRBD1 (5 bases). There are 16 residues in the CDR3. Germline CDR1 reads MNHEY; CDR2 reads SVGAGI. Trimming pared 2 bases from V and 2 bases from J, leaving 15 bases between.

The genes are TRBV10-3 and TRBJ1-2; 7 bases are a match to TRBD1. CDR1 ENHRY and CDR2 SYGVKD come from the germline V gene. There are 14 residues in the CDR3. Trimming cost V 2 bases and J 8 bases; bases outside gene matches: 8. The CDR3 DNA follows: TGTGCCATCAGTGAGCCCAGGGGGGGGCGCGGCTACACCTTC. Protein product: CAISEPRGGRGYTF.

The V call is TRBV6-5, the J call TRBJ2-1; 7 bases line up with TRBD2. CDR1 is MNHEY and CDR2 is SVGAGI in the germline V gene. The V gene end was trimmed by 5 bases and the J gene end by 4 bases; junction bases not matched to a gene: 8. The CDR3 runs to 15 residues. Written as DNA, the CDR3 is TGTGCCAGCAGTCCCAGCGGGGAGTTTTACAATGAGCAGTTCTTC. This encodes CASSPSGEFYNEQFF.